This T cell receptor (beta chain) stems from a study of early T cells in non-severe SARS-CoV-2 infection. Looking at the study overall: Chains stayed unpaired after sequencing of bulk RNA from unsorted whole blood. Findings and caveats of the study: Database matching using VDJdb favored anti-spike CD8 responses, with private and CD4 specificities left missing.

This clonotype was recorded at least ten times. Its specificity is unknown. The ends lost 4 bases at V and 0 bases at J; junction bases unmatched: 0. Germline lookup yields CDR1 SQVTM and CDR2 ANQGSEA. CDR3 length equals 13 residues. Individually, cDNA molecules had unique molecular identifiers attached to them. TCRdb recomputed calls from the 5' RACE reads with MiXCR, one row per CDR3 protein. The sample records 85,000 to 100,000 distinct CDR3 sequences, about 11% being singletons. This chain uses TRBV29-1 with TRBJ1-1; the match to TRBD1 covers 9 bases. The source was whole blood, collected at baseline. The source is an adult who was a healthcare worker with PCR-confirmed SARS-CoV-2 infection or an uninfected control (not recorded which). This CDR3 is CSVGQGVNTEAFF. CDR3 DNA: TGCAGCGTTGGACAGGGGGTGAACACTGAAGCTTTCTTT.